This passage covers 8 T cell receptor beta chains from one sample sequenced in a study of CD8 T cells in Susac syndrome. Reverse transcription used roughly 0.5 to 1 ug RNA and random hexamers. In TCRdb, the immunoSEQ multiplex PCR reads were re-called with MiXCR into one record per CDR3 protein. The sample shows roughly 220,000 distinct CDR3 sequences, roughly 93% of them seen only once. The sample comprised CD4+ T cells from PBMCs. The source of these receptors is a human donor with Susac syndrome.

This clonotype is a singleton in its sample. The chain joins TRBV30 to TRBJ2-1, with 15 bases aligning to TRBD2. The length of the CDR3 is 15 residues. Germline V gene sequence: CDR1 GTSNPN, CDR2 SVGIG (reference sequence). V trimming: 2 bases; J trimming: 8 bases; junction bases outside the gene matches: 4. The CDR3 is CAWSRTSGGADEQFF. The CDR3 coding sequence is TGTGCCTGGAGTCGGACTAGCGGGGGGGCCGATGAGCAGTTCTTC.

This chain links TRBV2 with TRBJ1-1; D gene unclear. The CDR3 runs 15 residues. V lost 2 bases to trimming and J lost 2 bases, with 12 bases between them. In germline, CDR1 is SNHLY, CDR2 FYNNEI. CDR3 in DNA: TGTGCCAGCAGTGAAATGGCAGCGGGAAACACTGAAGCTTTCTTT. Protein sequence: CASSEMAAGNTEAFF.

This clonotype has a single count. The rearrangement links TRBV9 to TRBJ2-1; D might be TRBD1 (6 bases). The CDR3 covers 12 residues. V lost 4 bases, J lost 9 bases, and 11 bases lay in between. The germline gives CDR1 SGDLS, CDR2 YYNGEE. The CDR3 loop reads CASSKGGSEQFF. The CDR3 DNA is TGTGCCAGCAGCAAAGGGGGTTCTGAGCAGTTCTTC.

The CDR3 coding sequence is TGCAGTGCTAGAGGAGATCCCAATCAGCCCCAGCATTTT. It codes for CSARGDPNQPQHF. The chain recombines TRBV20-1 with TRBJ1-5; no clear D. The CDR3 contains 13 residues. V was clipped by 1 base and J by 3 bases, with 7 bases between them. Germline V CDR1 and CDR2: DFQATT, SNEGSKA (reference sequence).

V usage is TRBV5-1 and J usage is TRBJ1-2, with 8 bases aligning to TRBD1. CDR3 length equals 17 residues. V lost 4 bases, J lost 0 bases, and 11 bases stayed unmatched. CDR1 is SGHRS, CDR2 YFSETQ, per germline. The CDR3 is CASSRNRGEGANYGYTF. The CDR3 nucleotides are TGCGCCAGCAGCCGCAACAGGGGGGAAGGAGCTAACTATGGCTACACCTTC. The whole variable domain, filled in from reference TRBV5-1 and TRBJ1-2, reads KAGVTQTPRYLIKTRGQQVTLSCSPISGHRSVSWYQQTPGQGLQFLFEYFSETQRNKGNFPGRFSGRQFSNSRSEMNVSTLELGDSALYLCASSRNRGEGANYGYTFGSGTRLTVV.

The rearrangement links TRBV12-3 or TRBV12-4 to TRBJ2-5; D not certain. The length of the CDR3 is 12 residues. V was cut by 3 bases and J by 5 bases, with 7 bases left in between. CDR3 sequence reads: CASSLGYETQYF. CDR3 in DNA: TGTGCCAGCAGTTTGGGGTATGAGACCCAGTACTTC.

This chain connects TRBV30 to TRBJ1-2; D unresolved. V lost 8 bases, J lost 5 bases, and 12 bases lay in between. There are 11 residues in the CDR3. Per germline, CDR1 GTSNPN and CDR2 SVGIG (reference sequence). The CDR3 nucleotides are TGTGCCGGACCGGGAGCTTATGGCTACACCTTC. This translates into CAGPGAYGYTF.

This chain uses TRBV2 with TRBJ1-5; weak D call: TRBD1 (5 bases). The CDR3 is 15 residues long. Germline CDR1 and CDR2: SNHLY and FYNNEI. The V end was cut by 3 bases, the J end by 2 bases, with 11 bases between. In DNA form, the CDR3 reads TGTGCCAGCAGTGACCAGGCGGGGGGCAATCAGCCCCAGCATTTT. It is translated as CASSDQAGGNQPQHF.